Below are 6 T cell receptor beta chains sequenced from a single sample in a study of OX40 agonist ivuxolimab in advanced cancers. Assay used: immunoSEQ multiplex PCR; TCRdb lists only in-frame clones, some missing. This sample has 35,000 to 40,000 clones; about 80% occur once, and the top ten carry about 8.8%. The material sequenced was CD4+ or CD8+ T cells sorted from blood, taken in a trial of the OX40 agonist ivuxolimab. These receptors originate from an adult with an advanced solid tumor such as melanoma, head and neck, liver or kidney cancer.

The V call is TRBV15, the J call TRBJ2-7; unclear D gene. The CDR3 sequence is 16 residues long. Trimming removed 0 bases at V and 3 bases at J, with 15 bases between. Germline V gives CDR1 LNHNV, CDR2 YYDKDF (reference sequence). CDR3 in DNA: TGTGCCACCAGCAGAGAGAGTGCAGGTAAAATCTACGAGCAGTACTTC. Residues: CATSRESAGKIYEQYF.

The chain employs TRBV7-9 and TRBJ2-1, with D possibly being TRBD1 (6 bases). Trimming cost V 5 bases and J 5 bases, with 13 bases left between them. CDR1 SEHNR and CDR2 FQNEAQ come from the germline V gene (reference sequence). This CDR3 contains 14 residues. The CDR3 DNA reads TGTGCCAGCAGCCTTCAGGGGACCCACAATGAGCAGTTCTTC. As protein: CASSLQGTHNEQFF.

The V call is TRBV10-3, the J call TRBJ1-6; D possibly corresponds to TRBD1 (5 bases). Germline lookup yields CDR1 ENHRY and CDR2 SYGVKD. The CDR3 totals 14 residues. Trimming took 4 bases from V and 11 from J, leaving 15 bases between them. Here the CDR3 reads CAISAGQGTPPLHF. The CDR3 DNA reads TGTGCCATCAGTGCCGGGCAGGGAACGCCACCCCTCCACTTT.

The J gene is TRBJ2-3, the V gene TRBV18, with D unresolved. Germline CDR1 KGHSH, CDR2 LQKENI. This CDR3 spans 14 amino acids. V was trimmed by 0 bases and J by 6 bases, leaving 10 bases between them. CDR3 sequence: CASSPPAGPDTQYF. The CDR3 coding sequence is TGTGCCAGCTCACCACCAGCAGGCCCCGATACGCAGTATTTT.

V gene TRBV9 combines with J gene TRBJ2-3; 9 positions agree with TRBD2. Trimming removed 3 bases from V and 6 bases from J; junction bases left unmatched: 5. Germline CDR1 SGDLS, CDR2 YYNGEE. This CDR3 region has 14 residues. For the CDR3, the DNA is TGTGCCAGCAGCGGCGGGGGGGCGGGTGATACGCAGTATTTT. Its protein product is CASSGGGAGDTQYF.

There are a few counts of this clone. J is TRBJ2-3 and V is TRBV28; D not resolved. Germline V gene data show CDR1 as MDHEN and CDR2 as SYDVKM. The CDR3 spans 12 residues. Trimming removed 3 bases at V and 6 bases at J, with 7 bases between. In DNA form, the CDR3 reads TGTGCCAGCAGTTTGCTCTCCGATACGCAGTATTTT. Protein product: CASSLLSDTQYF. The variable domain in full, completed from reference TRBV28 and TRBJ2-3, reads DVKVTQSSRYLVKRTGEKVFLECVQDMDHENMFWYRQDPGLGLRLIYFSYDVKMKEKGDIPEGYSVSREKKERFSLILESASTNQTSMYLCASSLLSDTQYFGPGTRLTVL.